This T cell receptor (beta chain) comes out of a study of cytotoxic CD8 clonotypes in ibrutinib-treated CLL (dated by TCRdb to the early 2020s). As for the study more broadly: In this cohort, approximately 15 patients were treatment-naive and ten to eleven were relapsed/refractory, while under 18 had unmutated IGHV. Response samples were obtained after a median of approximately twelve months of treatment, with a range of roughly 6 to 36 months. Longitudinal samples were obtainable from about 30% of the roughly 90 participants in the trial. Patients were still on ibrutinib when every remission and progressive disease sample was collected. An average of approximately 260,000 productive templates and some 100,000 productive rearrangements was obtained per sample. Partial responses were observed in roughly 24 patients and complete responses in 2; after a median follow-up of 68 months, remission was maintained in approximately 14 patients and progression was observed in approximately 12. Cryopreserved peripheral blood mononuclear cells were obtained before treatment, at response, and at either sustained remission or disease progression.

General findings and caveats noted by the study authors: At ibrutinib response clonality went up, during sustained remission it held steady, and at progression it dropped back toward baseline. Lymph node repertoires were not examined, and the timing of sampling was not matched between patients in sustained remission and those whose disease progressed. Baseline clonality was found to be higher than that of age-matched healthy donors and was strongly correlated with circulating CD8+ T-cell counts. Public clonotypes were rare and either shrank or stayed stable during treatment, and the rise in clonality at ibrutinib response reflected expansion of private clonotypes.

A MiSeq instrument was used for deep resolution sequencing, which targeted depths ranging from 1 in 1 million up to 1 in 200,000 T cells, with coverage averaging 10x for each clonotype. The immunoSEQ hsTCRB Kit was used to generate TCR beta libraries. In the original analysis: The data were analyzed with ImmunoSEQ Analyzer and ImmunoSEQ Data Assistant, and V, D and J gene assignments followed IMGT definitions. Clonality, which ranges from 0 to 1, was calculated by subtracting the normalized Shannon entropy of productive rearrangement frequencies from one. Only overrepresented clonotypes making up at least 0.05% of the repertoire of each patient were included in the public clonotype analysis. Repertoires from about a dozen age-matched healthy donors in immuneACCESS were used as clonality controls. The table was pulled from immuneACCESS by TCRdb, which kept in-frame rearrangements only. Such tables lose some clones; where checked, under half of the loss comes from unresolved V genes, and the rest has no known cause. That table furnishes V, J and clone size, whereas the DNA furnished D and trimming. The sample yields 110,000 or so clones; roughly 57% were counted once. The ten largest make up about 40% of the sample.

The CDR3 runs 15 residues from the cysteine to the phenylalanine. The kept DNA is CDR3 alone, 45 bases in frame from the first base. V gives up 5 bases and J gives up 2 bases, and the segment between their germline ends measures 14 bases. CDR1 and CDR2 are read off the germline V gene as LGHNA and YNFKEQ. What the time point label conveys for this sample: approximately 2 years on ibrutinib. Approximately 2 micrograms of genomic DNA were extracted from cryopreserved PBMCs for TCR beta library preparation. Longitudinal blood samples from CLL patients receiving ibrutinib monotherapy were subjected to high-throughput TCR beta sequencing. The patients took part in an open-label, single-center phase 2 trial of ibrutinib monotherapy. This clone occurred many times. This clone's antigen is unknown. Base qualities are not at hand, and no much larger clone is one base apart.

The chain links TRBV4-2 with TRBJ2-3; D gene: possibly TRBD2, on 6 matching bases. The TCR sequence derives from a human donor with chronic lymphocytic leukemia. The sample consisted of PBMCs, taken after 24 months of ibrutinib treatment. The CDR3 in this case is CASSLAGGITDTQYF. The DNA is as follows: TGTGCCAGCAGCTTGGCGGGCGGGATCACAGATACGCAGTATTTT.